The source of this T cell receptor (beta chain) is a study of shared clonotypes between healthy human individuals. Libraries were prepared by immunoSEQ multiplex PCR; TCRdb keeps only in-frame clonotypes and omits some of them. The table shows over a million clones, with roughly 96% occurring only once. The sample was naive CD4+ T cells sorted from blood. Subset defined: CD45RA+ positively selected. This TCR was sampled from a man aged 30-40 years in good health.

This chain's CDR3 is CASRAGTRNEKLFF. CDR3 in DNA: TGTGCCAGCAGAGCTGGGACCCGGAATGAAAAACTGTTTTTT. The rearrangement joins TRBV6-5 to TRBJ1-4; TRBD1 might be the D (5 bases). CDR3 length: 14 residues. Trimming removed 6 bases from V and 5 bases from J, with 13 bases in between. Germline V CDR1 and CDR2: MNHEY, SVGAGI.